The rows below give T cell receptor beta chains drawn from one sample of a study of CD8+CD57+ T cells in acquired aplastic anemia. TCRdb called the reads again in MiXCR, with one record for every CDR3 protein. Among about 240,000 distinct CDR3 sequences listed, around half were seen once. The material sequenced was sorted CD4+, CD8+, or CD8+CD57+ T cells (not recorded which) from PBMCs. All receptors come from a human donor with aplastic anemia. The CDR3 runs from the conserved cysteine through the conserved F or W. Each record gives: CDR3 DNA, CDR3 protein, V gene, J gene, D gene, clone size. The D gene is left open where the match is weak. Clone size appears in some rows only: once, few, many, or a class for an expanded clone.

cdr3_nt: TGTGCCAGCAGCCAAGAAGGGGCGGCAGAACAACCCTACGAGCAGTACTTC
cdr3_aa: CASSQEGAAEQPYEQYF
v_call: TRBV4-2
j_call: TRBJ2-7
d_call: .
clone_size: few

cdr3_nt: TGTGCCAGCAGCGTAGCCAGCGGGGGAAGTAACAATGAGCAGTTCTTC
cdr3_aa: CASSVASGGSNNEQFF
v_call: TRBV9
j_call: TRBJ2-1
d_call: TRBD2
clone_size: many

cdr3_nt: TGTGCCAGCAGCCTAAGGTATGACAGGGCGCAAGAGACCCAGTACTTC
cdr3_aa: CASSLRYDRAQETQYF
v_call: TRBV11-2
j_call: TRBJ2-5
d_call: TRBD1
clone_size: few

cdr3_nt: TGTGCCAGCAGTGCCGGGACAGCCCGAAGCAATCAGCCCCAGCATTTT
cdr3_aa: CASSAGTARSNQPQHF
v_call: TRBV12-3/TRBV12-4
j_call: TRBJ1-5
d_call: TRBD1
clone_size: few

cdr3_nt: TGTGCCAGCAGTTTTGTACCCGGCTATGGCTACACCTTC
cdr3_aa: CASSFVPGYGYTF
v_call: TRBV12-3/TRBV12-4
j_call: TRBJ1-2
d_call: .
clone_size: .

cdr3_nt: TGTGCCAGCCAGGGAGAAGATAATTCACCCCTCCACTTT
cdr3_aa: CASQGEDNSPLHF
v_call: TRBV27
j_call: TRBJ1-6
d_call: .
clone_size: once

cdr3_nt: TGCGCCAGCAGCTTGGGGGGTGACGGAACCTATAATTCACCCCTCCACTTT
cdr3_aa: CASSLGGDGTYNSPLHF
v_call: TRBV5-1
j_call: TRBJ1-6
d_call: .
clone_size: .

cdr3_nt: TGTGCCAGCAGCGTAGGCCGGGGGGACTACAATGAGCAGTTCTTC
cdr3_aa: CASSVGRGDYNEQFF
v_call: TRBV9
j_call: TRBJ2-1
d_call: TRBD2
clone_size: many

cdr3_nt: TGCAGTGCTAGACTAACCGGACTAGCGGGAGTCTCCTACGAGCAGTACTTC
cdr3_aa: CSARLTGLAGVSYEQYF
v_call: TRBV20-1
j_call: TRBJ2-7
d_call: TRBD2
clone_size: many

cdr3_nt: TGTGCCAGCCTTAGGGGACAGGGTACAGATACGCAGTATTTT
cdr3_aa: CASLRGQGTDTQYF
v_call: TRBV2
j_call: TRBJ2-3
d_call: TRBD1
clone_size: .

cdr3_nt: TGCGCCAGCAGCGTGGGACAGGGACACACTGAAGCTTTCTTT
cdr3_aa: CASSVGQGHTEAFF
v_call: TRBV5-1
j_call: TRBJ1-1
d_call: TRBD1
clone_size: .

cdr3_nt: TGTGCCAGCTCAAGGTACCGGGAGGCGAACACCGGGGAGCTGTTTTTT
cdr3_aa: CASSRYREANTGELFF
v_call: TRBV18
j_call: TRBJ2-2
d_call: TRBD2
clone_size: .

cdr3_nt: TGTGCCAGCAGCCTAAGTGAGGCACTGCAGTACTTC
cdr3_aa: CASSLSEALQYF
v_call: TRBV7-3
j_call: TRBJ2-7
d_call: .
clone_size: .

cdr3_nt: TGTGCCAGCAGTCTCCGACAGGGGGATGAGCAGTTCTTC
cdr3_aa: CASSLRQGDEQFF
v_call: TRBV7-6
j_call: TRBJ2-1
d_call: TRBD1
clone_size: .

cdr3_nt: TGTGCCAGCAGTGAATCCGGACAGTTAGAAGCTTTCTTT
cdr3_aa: CASSESGQLEAFF
v_call: TRBV25-1
j_call: TRBJ1-1
d_call: .
clone_size: once

cdr3_nt: TGCAGTGCTAGACCACAAAGCGGGAGACTTGTGGACGAGCAGTACTTC
cdr3_aa: CSARPQSGRLVDEQYF
v_call: TRBV20-1
j_call: TRBJ2-7
d_call: TRBD2
clone_size: many

cdr3_nt: TGCGTCGTTGAAGGAGCACAGAACTATGGCTACACCTTC
cdr3_aa: CVVEGAQNYGYTF
v_call: TRBV20-1
j_call: TRBJ1-2
d_call: .
clone_size: .

cdr3_nt: TGTGCCAGCAGCGCTGGACTAGCGGGTTTCTACGAGCAGTACTTC
cdr3_aa: CASSAGLAGFYEQYF
v_call: TRBV9
j_call: TRBJ2-7
d_call: TRBD2
clone_size: many

cdr3_nt: TGTGCCATCAGTGAGGCGGGGGACCCAGTTTTC
cdr3_aa: CAISEAGDPVF
v_call: TRBV10-3
j_call: TRBJ2-7
d_call: TRBD2
clone_size: .

cdr3_nt: TGTGCCAGCAGCCAATATAGTCAGGGGCTGACTGAAGCTTTCTTT
cdr3_aa: CASSQYSQGLTEAFF
v_call: TRBV7-8
j_call: TRBJ1-1
d_call: .
clone_size: .

cdr3_nt: TGTGCCAGCAGCTCGACTAGCGTACTCACCGGGGAGCTGTTTTTT
cdr3_aa: CASSSTSVLTGELFF
v_call: TRBV7-9
j_call: TRBJ2-2
d_call: TRBD2
clone_size: .

cdr3_nt: TGTGCCATCAGTGAGCCACCCAGGGGCTGGGGAAACACTGAAGCTTTCTTT
cdr3_aa: CAISEPPRGWGNTEAFF
v_call: TRBV10-3
j_call: TRBJ1-1
d_call: .
clone_size: many

cdr3_nt: TGTGCCAGCAGCCCAGGAGCGGGCAGGGAGACATTAGGCTACACCTTC
cdr3_aa: CASSPGAGRETLGYTF
v_call: TRBV6-5
j_call: TRBJ1-2
d_call: .
clone_size: many

cdr3_nt: TGTGCCAGCACGCACCCGGGGGGGGGCGCATACACTGAAGCTTTCTTT
cdr3_aa: CASTHPGGGAYTEAFF
v_call: TRBV2
j_call: TRBJ1-1
d_call: .
clone_size: .

cdr3_nt: TGCGCCAGCAGCTGGGGACAGGGGGCGAACACTGAAGCTTTCTTT
cdr3_aa: CASSWGQGANTEAFF
v_call: TRBV5-1
j_call: TRBJ1-1
d_call: TRBD1
clone_size: many

cdr3_nt: TGTGCCAGCATACGACGGGGGGGCCGTCGAGAGACCCAGTACTTC
cdr3_aa: CASIRRGGRRETQYF
v_call: TRBV6-1
j_call: TRBJ2-5
d_call: TRBD2
clone_size: many

cdr3_nt: TGTGCCAGCAGCTTACCCCGGGGTGGAACAGATACGCAGTATTTT
cdr3_aa: CASSLPRGGTDTQYF
v_call: TRBV7-2
j_call: TRBJ2-3
d_call: .
clone_size: once

cdr3_nt: TGTGCCAGCAGCTTGCAGGATGAGCAGTTCTTC
cdr3_aa: CASSLQDEQFF
v_call: TRBV5-8
j_call: TRBJ2-1
d_call: .
clone_size: many

cdr3_nt: TGTGCCAGTAGTATCGCCTACGAGCAGTACTTC
cdr3_aa: CASSIAYEQYF
v_call: TRBV6-1
j_call: TRBJ2-7
d_call: .
clone_size: .

cdr3_nt: TGTGCCAGCAGTGAAAGCGGAGGGGTGGGTGCTGAGCAGTACTTC
cdr3_aa: CASSESGGVGAEQYF
v_call: TRBV10-1
j_call: TRBJ2-5
d_call: .
clone_size: .

cdr3_nt: TGTGCCACCAGTGCGGGCAGATTTACCGGGGAGCTGTTTTTT
cdr3_aa: CATSAGRFTGELFF
v_call: TRBV24-1
j_call: TRBJ2-2
d_call: .
clone_size: .

cdr3_nt: TGTGCCACCAGCAGAGATAGTCTGGCCTATGGCTACACCTTC
cdr3_aa: CATSRDSLAYGYTF
v_call: TRBV15
j_call: TRBJ1-2
d_call: .
clone_size: .

cdr3_nt: TGTGCCAGCAGCTTTACAGGGGTCGGCTCCTACGAGCAGTACTTC
cdr3_aa: CASSFTGVGSYEQYF
v_call: TRBV6-2/TRBV6-3
j_call: TRBJ2-7
d_call: TRBD1
clone_size: many

cdr3_nt: TGCAGCGTTTTAGAGGTCTACGAGCAGTACTTC
cdr3_aa: CSVLEVYEQYF
v_call: TRBV29-1
j_call: TRBJ2-7
d_call: .
clone_size: .

cdr3_nt: TGCGCCAGCAGCTTGGGGGAAGGCGGGGCCTATAATTCACCCCTCCACTTT
cdr3_aa: CASSLGEGGAYNSPLHF
v_call: TRBV5-1
j_call: TRBJ1-6
d_call: .
clone_size: many